The 23 T cell receptor beta chains reported below all come from one sample, sequenced in a study of Graves' ophthalmopathy and Graves' hyperthyroidism. CDR3 regions of TCR beta were amplified from RNA transcripts. HTBI primers primed a first-round RT-PCR, and a second-round multiplex PCR followed. In TCRdb, the multiplex PCR reads were re-called with MiXCR into one record per CDR3 protein. In the table there are about 410,000 distinct CDR3 sequences, around 19% of which are singletons. The sample taken for sequencing was peripheral blood. Receptors originate from a woman under 30 with Graves' ophthalmopathy.

This sequence joins TRBV6-2 or TRBV6-3 and TRBJ2-2; 13 nucleotides match TRBD2. The CDR3 spans 15 residues. Germline trimming cut 7 bases from V and 6 bases from J; bases unmatched to any gene: 5. From germline, CDR1 is MNHEY and CDR2 SVGEGT. The CDR3 DNA reads TGTGCCAGCACTCGACTAGCGGGAGGCCCCGGGGAGCTGTTTTTT. This translates into CASTRLAGGPGELFF.

This clonotype has at least ten counts. The rearrangement joins TRBV20-1 to TRBJ2-5, with D maybe TRBD2 (6 bases). In germline, CDR1 is DFQATT, CDR2 SNEGSKA (reference sequence). The V end lost 1 base, the J end lost 5 bases, and 14 bases lay between the germline ends. The CDR3 sequence is 14 residues long. The CDR3 reads CSARGGGMVETQYF. DNA for the CDR3: TGCAGTGCTAGAGGCGGAGGGATGGTGGAGACCCAGTACTTC.

The CDR3 sequence is CASSWRKQGANTEAFF. DNA for the CDR3: TGTGCCAGCAGCTGGAGGAAACAGGGGGCAAACACTGAAGCTTTCTTT. This chain connects TRBV11-2 to TRBJ1-1; 9 positions match TRBD1. Germline CDR1 SGHAT, CDR2 FQNNGV. This CDR3 has 16 amino acids. J lost 2 bases, V lost 4 bases, and 8 bases had no gene match.

Concerning this clonotype: A much larger clone lies a single base off, so this may be a read error. V usage is TRBV25-1 and J usage is TRBJ2-2; a possible D gene is TRBD2 (6 bases). Trimming cost V 5 bases and J 5 bases, with 18 bases left between them. CDR1 and CDR2 (germline): MGHDK, SYGVNS. The length of the CDR3 is 16 residues. CDR3 in amino acids: CASSYPDSTRTGELFF. In nucleotides, the CDR3 is TGTGCCAGCAGTTACCCTGACTCGACTAGAACCGGGGAGCTGTTTTTT.

This clonotype was detected many times. The chain recombines TRBV5-1 with TRBJ2-7; no reliable D call. V lost 3 bases to trimming and J lost 7 bases, with 17 bases between them. Germline V gene sequence: CDR1 SGHRS, CDR2 YFSETQ. CDR3 length equals 14 residues. The CDR3 DNA follows: TGCGCCAGCAGCTACGGAGTTTCGCCCAGGGAGCAGTACTTC. Its protein product is CASSYGVSPREQYF.

This clonotype was detected a few times. The chain combines TRBV6-2 or TRBV6-3 with TRBJ1-1, with a possible D match to TRBD1 (5 bases). CDR1 and CDR2 (germline): MNHEY, SVGEGT. The CDR3 contains 14 residues. Deletions cut 6 bases from V and 2 bases from J, with 13 bases between. The CDR3 bases are TGTGCCAGCAGCTCCGCGGGGCACAACACTGAAGCTTTCTTT. The encoded protein is CASSSAGHNTEAFF.

This clonotype was seen a handful of times. The chain uses TRBV12-3 or TRBV12-4 and TRBJ1-1, with D possibly TRBD1 on 5 matching bases. With 0 bases removed from V and 11 bases from J, the gap between germline ends came to 10 bases. This CDR3 contains 12 residues. CDR3 sequence reads: CASSLAGVRAFF. For the CDR3, the DNA is TGTGCCAGCAGTTTAGCGGGGGTGAGGGCTTTCTTT.

This clonotype was counted at least ten times. This chain links TRBV6-2 or TRBV6-3 with TRBJ2-5; 7 nucleotides match TRBD2. J lost 5 bases, V lost 0 bases, and 24 bases had no gene match. Per germline, CDR1 MNHEY and CDR2 SVGEGT. The CDR3 spans 21 residues. The CDR3 reads CASSYSIQGPITGGSRETQYF. DNA of the CDR3: TGTGCCAGCAGTTACTCGATTCAGGGTCCTATTACTGGCGGGAGCAGGGAGACCCAGTACTTC.

This clonotype was seen at least ten times. V gene TRBV12-3 or TRBV12-4 combines with J gene TRBJ1-5, with D perhaps TRBD1 (6 bases). The CDR3 length is 15 residues. Trimming removed 5 bases from V and 3 bases from J, with 14 bases in between. CDR3: CASSATGLDNQPQHF. CDR3 DNA sequence: TGTGCCAGCAGTGCCACAGGGTTGGACAATCAGCCCCAGCATTTT.

This clonotype was seen repeatedly, ten times or more. CDR3 amino acids: CASSQRTNPLAGNTIYF. The CDR3 DNA reads TGTGCCAGCAGCCAACGGACAAATCCTCTTGCCGGAAACACCATATATTTT. V and J are TRBV6-4 and TRBJ1-3; D perhaps matches TRBD1 (5 bases). Germline V gene lookup returns CDR1 MRHNA and CDR2 SNTAGT. The CDR3 spans 17 residues. V gave up 6 bases and J gave up 4 bases, with 22 bases separating them.

The rearrangement links TRBV7-2 to TRBJ2-5; D is ambiguous. V was pared by 5 bases and J by 5 bases, with 12 bases between. CDR1 and CDR2 from the germline V gene are SGHTA and FQGNSA. This CDR3 has 13 residues. The CDR3 coding sequence is TGTGCCAGCAGCGCAACGGTAGTGGAGACCCAGTACTTC. As protein: CASSATVVETQYF.

V is TRBV6-1 and J is TRBJ2-2; TRBD1 might be the D (5 bases). V lost 8 bases and J 1 base, leaving 11 bases between the germline ends. Germline values: CDR1 MNHNS, CDR2 SASEGT. This CDR3 contains 14 residues. CDR3 DNA: TGTGCCAGCGCCAGGGTCTTGAACACCGGGGAGCTGTTTTTT. This gives the protein CASARVLNTGELFF.

Ten or more counts support this clonotype. The CDR3 sequence: CSVEGGFDYGYTF. CDR3 nucleotide sequence: TGCAGCGTTGAAGGAGGGTTTGACTATGGCTACACCTTC. The chain has TRBV29-1 and TRBJ1-2; D is unresolved. Germline CDR1 is SQVTM and CDR2 is ANQGSEA. The CDR3 sequence is 13 residues long. Trimming left V 1 base short and J 3 bases short, with 9 bases between. Supplemented by reference TRBV29-1 and TRBJ1-2, the full variable domain reads SAVISQKPSRDICQRGTSLTIQCQVDSQVTMMFWYRQQPGQSLTLIATANQGSEATYESGFVIDKFPISRPNLTFSTLTVSNMSPEDSSIYLCSVEGGFDYGYTFGSGTRLTVV.

This clonotype was observed at least ten times. V usage is TRBV9 and J usage is TRBJ1-5; possible D gene TRBD1, 5 bases. The CDR3 length is 14 residues. Trimming stripped 3 bases from V and 4 bases from J, with 11 bases between. CDR1 and CDR2 from the germline V gene are SGDLS and YYNGEE. CDR3 coding DNA: TGTGCCAGCAGCGCAGGACACTATAATCAGCCCCAGCATTTT. Protein product: CASSAGHYNQPQHF.

This clonotype was counted at least ten times. The rearrangement joins TRBV7-8 to TRBJ2-5, with 9 nucleotides matching TRBD2. CDR3 length: 15 residues. The V gene's germline CDR1 is SGHVS and CDR2 FQNEAQ. The trim removed 4 bases at V and 4 bases at J, leaving 7 bases unmatched. The CDR3 nucleotides are TGTGCCAGCAGCTCCGGCAGCGGGAGGACAGAGACCCAGTACTTC. Protein sequence: CASSSGSGRTETQYF.

This rearrangement joins TRBV6-1 to TRBJ1-1; tentative D call: TRBD1 (5 bases). The CDR3 is made up of 11 amino acids. Trimming took 8 bases from V and 5 from J, leaving 9 bases between them. Germline CDR1 MNHNS, CDR2 SASEGT. CDR3 sequence (DNA): TGTGCCAGCGGGGGGGAGACTGAAGCTTTCTTT. Translating it yields CASGGETEAFF.

This clonotype was detected ten times or more. V gene TRBV20-1 combines with J gene TRBJ2-7; possibly TRBD1 for D (6 bases). The V gene's germline CDR1 is DFQATT and CDR2 SNEGSKA (reference sequence). The CDR3 is 16 residues long. The V end lost 6 bases, the J end lost 0 bases, and 21 bases lay between the germline ends. The CDR3 DNA reads TGCAGTGCCCAGAGATCCCCAGGGGCGAGCTCCTACGAGCAGTACTTC. As protein: CSAQRSPGASSYEQYF.

This clonotype was picked up many times. The rearrangement links TRBV6-1 to TRBJ2-2; no reliable D call. The CDR3 consists of 12 residues. Germline values: CDR1 MNHNS, CDR2 SASEGT. The germline V and J ends were trimmed by 5 bases and 8 bases, with 9 bases remaining between them. CDR3 sequence: CASSPPLGELFF. Written as DNA, the CDR3 is TGTGCCAGCAGTCCCCCTTTGGGGGAGCTGTTTTTT.

This clonotype turned up a few times. The V gene is TRBV6-2 or TRBV6-3, the J gene TRBJ1-1; D uncertain. Germline-derived CDR1 and CDR2 are MNHEY and SVGEGT. This CDR3 is built from 12 residues. The germline V and J ends were trimmed by 8 bases and 5 bases, with 12 bases remaining between them. CDR3 region: CASARRITEAFF. The DNA for the CDR3 is TGTGCCAGCGCCCGTCGGATTACTGAAGCTTTCTTT.

This clonotype was seen many times. V is TRBV18 and J is TRBJ2-5; TRBD1 matches at 9 bases. Germline V gene data show CDR1 as KGHSH and CDR2 as LQKENI. This CDR3 comprises 14 residues. V was pared by 3 bases and J by 4 bases, with 3 bases of the junction left unmatched. For the CDR3, the DNA is TGTGCCAGCTCACCTCTACAGGGGGCAGAGACCCAGTACTTC. It is translated as CASSPLQGAETQYF.

This clonotype was found many times. V gene TRBV27 combines with J gene TRBJ1-1; D is ambiguous. The CDR3 is 14 amino acids. The germline V and J ends were trimmed by 6 bases and 0 bases, with 11 bases remaining between them. Germline-derived CDR1 and CDR2 are MNHEY and SMNVEV (reference sequence). The CDR3 protein is CASSLRLMNTEAFF. The CDR3 DNA follows: TGTGCCAGCAGCCTTAGATTAATGAACACTGAAGCTTTCTTT.

With regard to this clonotype: A much larger clone differs by one base, so this may be a read error. The CDR3 nucleotides read TGCATTGCTCTTACGGGACAGACTAACTATGGCTACACCTTC. Protein: CIALTGQTNYGYTF. The chain has TRBV20-1 and TRBJ1-2; 7 nucleotides match TRBD1. The germline V gene has CDR1 DFQATT and CDR2 SNEGSKA (reference sequence). The CDR3 sequence is 14 residues long.

The sample holds many counts of this clonotype. V gene TRBV6-5 combines with J gene TRBJ1-6, with TRBD1 matching over 9 bases. CDR1 is MNHEY and CDR2 is SVGAGI in the germline V gene. The V and J ends lost 2 bases and 7 bases, in that order; junction bases with no gene match: 12. This CDR3 contains 18 residues. Written as DNA, the CDR3 is TGTGCCAGCAGTTACCGGATATACCCCGACAGGGGGAATTCACCCCTCCACTTT. Translated, it gives CASSYRIYPDRGNSPLHF.